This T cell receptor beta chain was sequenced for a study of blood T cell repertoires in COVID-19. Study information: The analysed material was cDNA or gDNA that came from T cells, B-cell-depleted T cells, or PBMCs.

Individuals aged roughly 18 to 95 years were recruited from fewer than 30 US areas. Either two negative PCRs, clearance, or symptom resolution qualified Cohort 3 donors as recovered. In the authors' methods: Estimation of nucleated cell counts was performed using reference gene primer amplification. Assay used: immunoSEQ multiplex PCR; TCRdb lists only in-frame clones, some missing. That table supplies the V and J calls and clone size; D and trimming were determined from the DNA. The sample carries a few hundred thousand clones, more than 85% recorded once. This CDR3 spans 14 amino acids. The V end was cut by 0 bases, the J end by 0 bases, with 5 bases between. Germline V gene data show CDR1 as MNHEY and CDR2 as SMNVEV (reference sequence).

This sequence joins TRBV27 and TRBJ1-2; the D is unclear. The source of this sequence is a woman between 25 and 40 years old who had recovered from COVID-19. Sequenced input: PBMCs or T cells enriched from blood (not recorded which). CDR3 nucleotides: TGTGCCAGCAGTTTATCACAGACTAACTATGGCTACACCTTC. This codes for CASSLSQTNYGYTF.